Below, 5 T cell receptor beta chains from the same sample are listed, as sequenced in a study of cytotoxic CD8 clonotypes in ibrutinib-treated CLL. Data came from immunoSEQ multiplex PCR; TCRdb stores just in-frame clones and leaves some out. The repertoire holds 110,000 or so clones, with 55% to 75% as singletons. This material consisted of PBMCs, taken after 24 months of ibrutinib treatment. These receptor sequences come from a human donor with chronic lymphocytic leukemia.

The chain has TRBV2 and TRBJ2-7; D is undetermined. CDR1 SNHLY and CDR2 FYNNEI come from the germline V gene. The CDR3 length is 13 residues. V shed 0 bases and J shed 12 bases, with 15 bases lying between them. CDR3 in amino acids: CASSEARQPLRYF. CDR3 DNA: TGTGCCAGCAGTGAAGCGAGGCAGCCCCTACGGTACTTC. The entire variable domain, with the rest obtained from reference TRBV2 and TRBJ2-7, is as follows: EPEVTQTPSHQVTQMGQEVILRCVPISNHLYFYWYRQILGQKVEFLVSFYNNEISEKSEIFDDQFSVERPDGSNFTLKIRSTKLEDSAMYFCASSEARQPLRYFGPGTRLTVT.

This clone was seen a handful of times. CDR3 loop: CAWSTSETQYF. The CDR3 region has the DNA TGTGCCTGGAGTACGAGCGAGACCCAGTACTTC. The V gene is TRBV30, the J gene TRBJ2-5; D unclear. Trimming removed 2 bases at V and 5 bases at J, with 6 bases between. Per germline, CDR1 GTSNPN and CDR2 SVGIG (reference sequence). There are 11 residues in the CDR3.

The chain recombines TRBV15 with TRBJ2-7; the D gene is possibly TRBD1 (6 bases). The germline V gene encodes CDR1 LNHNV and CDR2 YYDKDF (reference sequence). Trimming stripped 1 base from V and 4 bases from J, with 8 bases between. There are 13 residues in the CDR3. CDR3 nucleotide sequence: TGTGCCACCAGCAGAGGACAGGAGTACGAGCAGTACTTC. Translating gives CATSRGQEYEQYF.

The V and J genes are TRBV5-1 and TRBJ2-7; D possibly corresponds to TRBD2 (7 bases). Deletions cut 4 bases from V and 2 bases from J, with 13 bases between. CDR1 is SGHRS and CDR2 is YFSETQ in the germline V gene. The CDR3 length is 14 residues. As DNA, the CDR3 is TGCGCCAGCAGCGTGGGAGGGGGACCCTACGAGCAGTACTTC. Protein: CASSVGGGPYEQYF.

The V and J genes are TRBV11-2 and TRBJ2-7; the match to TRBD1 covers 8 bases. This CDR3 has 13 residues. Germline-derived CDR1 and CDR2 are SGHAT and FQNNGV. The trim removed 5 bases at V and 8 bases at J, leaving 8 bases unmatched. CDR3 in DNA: TGTGCCAGCAGCGCAGGGGGCAGCTCCCAGCAGTACTTC. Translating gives CASSAGGSSQQYF.